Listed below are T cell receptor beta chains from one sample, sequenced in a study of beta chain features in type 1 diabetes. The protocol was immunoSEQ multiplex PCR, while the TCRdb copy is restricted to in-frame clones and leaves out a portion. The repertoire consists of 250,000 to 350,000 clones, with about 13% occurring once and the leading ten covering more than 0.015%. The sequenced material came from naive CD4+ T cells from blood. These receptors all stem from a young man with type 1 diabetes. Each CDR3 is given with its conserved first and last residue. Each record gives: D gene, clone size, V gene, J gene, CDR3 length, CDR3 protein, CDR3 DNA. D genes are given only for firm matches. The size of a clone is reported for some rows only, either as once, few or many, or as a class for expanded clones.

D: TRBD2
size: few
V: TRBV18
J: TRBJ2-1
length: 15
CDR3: CASSLGLAGYNEQFF
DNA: TGTGCCAGCTCACTCGGACTAGCGGGGTACAATGAGCAGTTCTTC

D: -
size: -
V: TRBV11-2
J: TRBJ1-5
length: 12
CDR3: CASSLIDQPQHF
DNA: TGTGCCAGCAGCTTAATCGATCAGCCCCAGCATTTT

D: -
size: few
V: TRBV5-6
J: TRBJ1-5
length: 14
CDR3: CASSANGDRWPQHF
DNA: TGTGCCAGCAGCGCCAACGGGGATCGTTGGCCCCAGCATTTT

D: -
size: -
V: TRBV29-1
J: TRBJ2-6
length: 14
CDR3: CSVVGGSGANVLTF
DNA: TGCAGCGTTGTGGGGGGATCTGGGGCCAACGTCCTGACTTTC

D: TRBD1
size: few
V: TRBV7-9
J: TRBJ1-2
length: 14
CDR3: CASSLGQGDYGYTF
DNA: TGTGCCAGCAGCTTAGGACAGGGGGACTATGGCTACACCTTC

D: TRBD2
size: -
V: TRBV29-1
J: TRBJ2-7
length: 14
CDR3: CSVHKTSGSYEQYF
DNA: TGCAGCGTCCACAAGACTAGCGGGAGCTACGAGCAGTACTTC

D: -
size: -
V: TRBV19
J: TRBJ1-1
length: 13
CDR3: CASKVNGQKWAFF
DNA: TGTGCCAGTAAAGTGAACGGACAAAAATGGGCTTTCTTT

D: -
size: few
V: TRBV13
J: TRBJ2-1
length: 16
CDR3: CASSLVGRGGRGEQFF
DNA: TGTGCCAGCAGCTTAGTTGGTAGGGGAGGCCGCGGTGAGCAGTTCTTC

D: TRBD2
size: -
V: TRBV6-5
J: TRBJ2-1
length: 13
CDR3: CASRLAGQGEQFF
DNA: TGTGCCAGCAGGCTAGCGGGGCAGGGTGAGCAGTTCTTC

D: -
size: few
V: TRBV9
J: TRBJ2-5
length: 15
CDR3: CASSGQPTGIETQYF
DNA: TGTGCCAGCAGCGGACAGCCTACAGGGATTGAGACCCAGTACTTC

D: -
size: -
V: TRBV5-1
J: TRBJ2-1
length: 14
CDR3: CASSLSISYNEQFF
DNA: TGCGCCAGCAGCTTGTCCATCTCCTACAATGAGCAGTTCTTC

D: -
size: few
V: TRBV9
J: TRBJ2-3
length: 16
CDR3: CASSVELAGRRDTQYF
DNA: TGTGCCAGCAGCGTAGAATTGGCGGGGCGACGTGATACGCAGTATTTT

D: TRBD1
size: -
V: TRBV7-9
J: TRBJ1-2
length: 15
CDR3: CASSTGTGSNYGYTF
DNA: TGTGCCAGCAGCACCGGGACAGGGTCGAACTATGGCTACACCTTC

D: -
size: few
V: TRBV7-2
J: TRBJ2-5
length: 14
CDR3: CASSFGFPGETQYF
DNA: TGTGCCAGCAGCTTTGGGTTCCCAGGGGAGACCCAGTACTTC

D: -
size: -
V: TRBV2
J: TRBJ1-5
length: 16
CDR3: CASKRGGAGFNQPQHF
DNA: TGTGCCAGCAAGAGGGGAGGAGCAGGGTTTAATCAGCCCCAGCATTTT

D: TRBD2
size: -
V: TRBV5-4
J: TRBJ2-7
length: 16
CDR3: CASSLGTSAISYEQYF
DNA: TGTGCCAGCTCCTTGGGGACTAGCGCCATCTCCTACGAGCAGTACTTC

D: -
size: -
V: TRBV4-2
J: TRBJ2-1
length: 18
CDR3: CASSQVSRGPGEDNEQFF
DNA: TGTGCCAGCAGCCAAGTTTCCCGAGGTCCGGGGGAAGACAATGAGCAGTTCTTC

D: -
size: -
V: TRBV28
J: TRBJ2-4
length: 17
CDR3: CASSPTGLLLAKNIQYF
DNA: TGTGCCAGCAGTCCGACGGGACTTTTACTAGCCAAAAACATTCAGTACTTC

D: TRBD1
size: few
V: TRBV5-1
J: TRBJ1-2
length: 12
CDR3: CASSWGQGIYTF
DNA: TGCGCCAGCAGCTGGGGACAGGGGATCTACACCTTC

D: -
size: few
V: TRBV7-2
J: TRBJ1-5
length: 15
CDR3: CASSRGRGGIKPQHF
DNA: TGTGCCAGCAGCCGGGGAAGGGGAGGGATCAAGCCCCAGCATTTT

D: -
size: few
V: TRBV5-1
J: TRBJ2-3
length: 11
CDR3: CASGSSNTQYF
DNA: TGCGCCAGCGGGAGTTCAAATACGCAGTATTTT

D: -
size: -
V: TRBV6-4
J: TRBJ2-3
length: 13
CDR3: CASSEGGTDTQYF
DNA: TGTGCCAGCAGTGAGGGAGGTACAGATACGCAGTATTTT

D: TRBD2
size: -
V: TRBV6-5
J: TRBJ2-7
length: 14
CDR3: CASSELAGVDEQYF
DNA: TGTGCCAGCAGTGAACTAGCGGGAGTCGACGAGCAGTACTTC

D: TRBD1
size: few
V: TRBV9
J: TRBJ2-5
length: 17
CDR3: CASSVEVGTGGGETQYF
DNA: TGTGCCAGCAGCGTAGAGGTAGGGACAGGGGGCGGAGAGACCCAGTACTTC

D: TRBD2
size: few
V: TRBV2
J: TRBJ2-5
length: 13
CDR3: CASSPGGPGTQYF
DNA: TGTGCCAGCAGTCCGGGAGGACCAGGGACCCAGTACTTC

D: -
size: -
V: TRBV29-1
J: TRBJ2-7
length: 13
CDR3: CSVQGKNPYEQYF
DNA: TGCAGCGTTCAGGGGAAAAATCCCTACGAGCAGTACTTC

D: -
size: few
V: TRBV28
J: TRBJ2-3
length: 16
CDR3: CASSLPLSTATDTQYF
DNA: TGTGCCAGCAGTTTACCTCTTTCTACCGCCACAGATACGCAGTATTTT

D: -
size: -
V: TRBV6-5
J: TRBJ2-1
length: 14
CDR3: CASTTADSYNEQFF
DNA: TGTGCCAGCACCACAGCCGATTCCTACAATGAGCAGTTCTTC

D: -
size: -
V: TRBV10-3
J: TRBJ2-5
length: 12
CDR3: CAISRRQETQYF
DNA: TGTGCCATCTCGAGGAGGCAAGAGACCCAGTACTTC

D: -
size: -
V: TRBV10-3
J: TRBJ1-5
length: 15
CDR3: CAISEATISNQPQHF
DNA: TGTGCCATCAGTGAGGCCACTATTAGCAATCAGCCCCAGCATTTT

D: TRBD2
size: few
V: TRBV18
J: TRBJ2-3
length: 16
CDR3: CASSPSLAGGTDTQYF
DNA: TGTGCCAGCTCACCCTCGTTGGCGGGAGGCACAGATACGCAGTATTTT

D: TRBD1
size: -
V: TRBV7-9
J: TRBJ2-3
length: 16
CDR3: CASSPGRTGATDTQYF
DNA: TGTGCCAGCAGCCCCGGAAGGACAGGGGCCACAGATACGCAGTATTTT

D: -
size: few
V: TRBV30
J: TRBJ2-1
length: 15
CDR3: CAWSQRGYSYNEQFF
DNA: TGTGCCTGGAGTCAAAGGGGTTACTCCTACAATGAGCAGTTCTTC

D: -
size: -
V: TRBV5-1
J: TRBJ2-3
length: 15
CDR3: CASSLAARGTDTQYF
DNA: TGCGCCAGCAGCTTGGCCGCTAGAGGGACAGATACGCAGTATTTT

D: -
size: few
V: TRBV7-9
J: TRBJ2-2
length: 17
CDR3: CASLTGGGTYLTGELFF
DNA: TGTGCCAGCCTCACCGGGGGAGGCACCTACCTCACCGGGGAGCTGTTTTTT

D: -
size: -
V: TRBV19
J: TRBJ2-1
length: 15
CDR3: CASSHSRSSYNEQFF
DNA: TGTGCCAGTAGCCATAGCAGAAGCTCCTACAATGAGCAGTTCTTC

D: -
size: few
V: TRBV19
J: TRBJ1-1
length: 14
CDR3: CASTTRAGSNEAFF
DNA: TGTGCCAGTACCACTAGGGCCGGTTCCAATGAAGCTTTCTTT

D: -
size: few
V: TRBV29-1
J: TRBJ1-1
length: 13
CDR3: CSVARQNLGEAFF
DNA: TGCAGCGTTGCTCGACAGAATCTAGGCGAAGCTTTCTTT